This is a list of T cell receptor beta chains from one sample in a study of blood T cell repertoires in COVID-19. TCRdb's copy holds only in-frame clones and misses some; the assay was immunoSEQ multiplex PCR. The data show about 160,000 clones, about 88% seen once. The sample comprised peripheral blood. The receptors originated from a woman in her forties or fifties with COVID-19, enrolled during active disease. Each CDR3 is given without its conserved first and last residue.

TRBJ2-7,TRBV7-8,ASSPLAGGSYEQY
TRBJ2-3,TRBV30,AWTAGNTQY
TRBJ1-1,TRBV4-1,ASSRGQGAEAF
TRBJ1-1,TRBV5-4,ASSPPGGGLNTEAF
TRBJ1-6,TRBV6-6,ASSYSSQYNSPLH
TRBJ2-7,TRBV21-1,ASSKVYRENRQY
TRBJ2-7,TRBV7-9,ASSSLGGTGAWEQY
TRBJ2-1,TRBV6-5,ASSSGGAYNEQF
TRBJ2-4,TRBV28,ASSDTGKNIQY
TRBJ2-5,TRBV5-4,ASSYLADQETQY
TRBJ2-7,TRBV3-1/TRBV3-2,ASSSGTGSYEQY
TRBJ1-2,TRBV3-1/TRBV3-2,ASSQEYGAFIYGYT
TRBJ1-5,TRBV19,ASISGAGANNQPQH
TRBJ2-6,TRBV11-3,ASSPTGDYGANVLT
TRBJ1-1,TRBV7-9,ASSLEVWRNTEAF
TRBJ2-1,TRBV11-2,ASSRIQGVLYNEQF
TRBJ2-3,TRBV5-4,ASSQDRVSDTQY
TRBJ2-7,TRBV19,ASRSPRDRERYEQY
TRBJ1-1,TRBV18,ASTEGRFGTEAF
TRBJ2-1,TRBV7-7,ASSLDSYNEQF
TRBJ2-2,TRBV18,ASSSQRGGLDTGELF
TRBJ2-5,TRBV24-1,ATSAPSGAGVQETQY
TRBJ1-4,TRBV6-5,ASSLNTATNEKLF
TRBJ2-1,TRBV29-1,SVVWGGAPYNEQF
TRBJ1-2,TRBV5-1,ASSVDRVGYGYT
TRBJ1-1,TRBV29-1,SGAIGANTEAF
TRBJ2-1,TRBV21-1,ASSGSGRGERANEQF
TRBJ2-1,TRBV5-1,ASSLRDSGNEQF
TRBJ1-1,TRBV28,ASRPPGGTGETEAF
TRBJ2-3,TRBV6-1,ASSESAGGPGDTQY
TRBJ1-2,TRBV5-5,ASSPGADRANYGYT
TRBJ1-1,TRBV18,ASSPLSGNTEAF
TRBJ1-5,TRBV4-1,ASSQEPGGNQPQH
TRBJ2-3,TRBV7-9,ASSSGTGGGTDTQY
TRBJ1-2,TRBV30,ARNDGPGGYT
TRBJ1-1,TRBV6-6,ASSGDRNTEAF
TRBJ2-5,TRBV12-3/TRBV12-4,ASSFSSQILED
TRBJ1-5,TRBV25-1,ASRTRDRPLSQH
TRBJ2-3,TRBV6-5,ASLAGGPTDTQY
TRBJ1-2,TRBV27,ASSPAGGGNGYT
TRBJ2-3,TRBV13,ASSRLAGTDTQY
TRBJ1-2,TRBV14,ASIPRVLFYGYT
TRBJ2-3,TRBV28,ASPPGGGLPGDTQY
TRBJ1-1,TRBV7-2,ASMIQNTEAF
TRBJ2-7,TRBV27,ASSLRTSSYEQY
TRBJ2-1,TRBV7-3,ASSSGVAANNEQF
TRBJ2-3,TRBV3-1/TRBV3-2,ASSQDTRGGTDTQY
TRBJ2-7,TRBV12-3/TRBV12-4,ASSPIPHEQY
TRBJ1-4,TRBV6-5,ASRRQATSGEKLF
TRBJ2-3,TRBV28,ASSLTDTDTQY
TRBJ2-3,TRBV6-6,ASSYRLAGNTDTQY
TRBJ1-6,TRBV5-1,ASSSVSSSYNSPLH
TRBJ1-3,TRBV10-1,ASSDYGNTIY
TRBJ1-6,TRBV10-1,ASSTTYNSPLH
TRBJ2-3,TRBV3-1/TRBV3-2,ASSRRDRGDTQY
TRBJ2-3,TRBV19,ASAIQGTDTQY
TRBJ1-1,TRBV3-1/TRBV3-2,ASSPRQGAGDTEAF
TRBJ2-2,TRBV7-2,ASSPHGGNTGELF
TRBJ2-1,TRBV5-1,ASSFWSGQGYNEQF
TRBJ1-2,TRBV2,ASSEQGTNYGYT